This T cell receptor beta chain was found in a study of response to subunit inactivated influenza vaccine. In this sample, this clonotype turned up a few times. Its antigen is undetermined. Each CDR3 protein gets one entry after TCRdb re-called the RT-PCR reads with MiXCR. The sample carries roughly 570,000 distinct CDR3 sequences, under 15% recorded once. This CDR3 region has 11 residues. V lost 4 bases, J lost 8 bases, and 8 bases lay in between. Germline V gene sequence: CDR1 SGHAT, CDR2 FQNNGV. Study-wide points: Researchers suggested that each seasonal influenza vaccination recruits few new T cells.

The sequence was obtained from a middle-aged man who received an inactivated influenza vaccine. Source: PBMCs from blood, taken 40 to 50 days after vaccination. V is TRBV11-2 and J is TRBJ2-5; the D is unclear. CDR3 residues: CASSSKPTQYF. The CDR3 DNA follows: TGTGCCAGCAGCTCTAAACCCACCCAGTACTTC.